This entry concerns a single TCR beta chain. The sample comes from a study of CD8 T cells in Susac syndrome. Reverse transcription used roughly 0.5 to 1 ug RNA and random hexamers. The TCR beta CDR3 was amplified by immunoSEQ multiplex PCR across 54 Vbeta, 13 Jbeta. In TCRdb, the immunoSEQ multiplex PCR reads were re-called with MiXCR into one record per CDR3 protein. The sample shows about 180,000 distinct CDR3 sequences, around 94% of them seen only once. The germline V gene encodes CDR1 SQVTM and CDR2 ANQGSEA. V was shortened by 3 bases and J by 4 bases, with 12 bases between the two germline ends. The CDR3 extends over 13 amino acids.

Sequenced sample: CD4+ T cells from PBMCs. The chain couples TRBV29-1 to TRBJ1-2, with D hard to call. This clonotype was obtained from a human donor with Susac syndrome. The CDR3, as DNA: TGCAGCGTTGACTTGTCGACGGTCTATGGCTACACCTTC. Its translation: CSVDLSTVYGYTF.